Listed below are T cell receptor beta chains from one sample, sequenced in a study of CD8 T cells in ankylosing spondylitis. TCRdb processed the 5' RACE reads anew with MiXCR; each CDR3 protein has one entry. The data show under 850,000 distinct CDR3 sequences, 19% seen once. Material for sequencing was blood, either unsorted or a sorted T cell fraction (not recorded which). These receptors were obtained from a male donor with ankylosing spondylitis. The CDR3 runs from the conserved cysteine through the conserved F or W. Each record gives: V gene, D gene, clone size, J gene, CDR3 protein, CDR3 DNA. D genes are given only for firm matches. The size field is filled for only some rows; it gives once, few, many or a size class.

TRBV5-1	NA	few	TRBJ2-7	CASSLEDRVYEQYF	TGCGCCAGCAGCTTGGAGGACCGAGTCTACGAGCAGTACTTC
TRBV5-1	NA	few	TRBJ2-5	CASMSAALETQYF	TGCGCCAGCATGTCGGCGGCCCTAGAGACCCAGTACTTC
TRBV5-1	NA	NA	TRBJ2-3	CASNRGIATDTQYF	TGCGCCAGCAACCGGGGGATTGCCACAGATACGCAGTATTTT
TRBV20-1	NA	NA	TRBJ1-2	CSAPERARKDGYTF	TGCAGTGCCCCCGAGCGGGCGCGTAAAGATGGCTACACCTTC
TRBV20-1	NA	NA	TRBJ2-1	CSARLRSSYNEQFF	TGCAGTGCTAGACTCAGGAGCTCCTACAATGAGCAGTTCTTC
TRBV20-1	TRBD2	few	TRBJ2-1	CSATLGLAGEVFYNEQFF	TGCAGTGCTACCCTGGGACTAGCGGGAGAAGTGTTCTACAATGAGCAGTTCTTC
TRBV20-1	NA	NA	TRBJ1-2	CSARDGSRAGNYGYTF	TGCAGTGCTAGAGATGGTTCGAGGGCGGGGAACTATGGCTACACCTTC
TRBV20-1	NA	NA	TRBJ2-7	CSARDSRGGHYEQYF	TGCAGTGCTAGAGACAGTCGGGGCGGACACTACGAGCAGTACTTC
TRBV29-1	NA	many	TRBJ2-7	CSVVRTNSYEQYF	TGCAGCGTTGTTCGGACAAACTCCTACGAGCAGTACTTC
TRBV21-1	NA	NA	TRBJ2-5	CASSKGGQYQETQYF	TGTGCCAGCAGCAAAGGCGGACAGTATCAAGAGACCCAGTACTTC
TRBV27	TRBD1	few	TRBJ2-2	CASSRFQGASGELFF	TGTGCCAGCAGTCGATTCCAGGGGGCAAGCGGGGAGCTGTTTTTT
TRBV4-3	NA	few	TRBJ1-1	CASSQNLVGGAGGTEAFF	TGCGCCAGCAGCCAAAACCTAGTGGGGGGCGCAGGAGGTACTGAAGCTTTCTTT
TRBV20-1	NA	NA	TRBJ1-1	CSASKGGPNTEAFF	TGCAGTGCTAGTAAAGGAGGGCCGAACACTGAAGCTTTCTTT
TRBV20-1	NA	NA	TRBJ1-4	CSARDLEPRTVNEKLFF	TGCAGTGCTAGAGATTTGGAACCCCGGACAGTTAATGAAAAACTGTTTTTT
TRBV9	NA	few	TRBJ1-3	CASSDSGNTIYF	TGTGCCAGCAGCGACTCTGGAAACACCATATATTTT
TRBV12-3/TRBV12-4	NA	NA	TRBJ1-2	CASSYTGAVNGYTF	TGTGCCAGCAGTTATACAGGTGCGGTGAATGGCTACACCTTC
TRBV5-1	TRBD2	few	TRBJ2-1	CASAGDSSYNEQFF	TGCGCCAGCGCGGGAGATAGCTCCTACAATGAGCAGTTCTTC
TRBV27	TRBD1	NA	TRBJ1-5	CASRATGGNQPQHF	TGTGCCAGCAGAGCCACAGGGGGCAATCAGCCCCAGCATTTT
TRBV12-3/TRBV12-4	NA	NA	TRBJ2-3	CASSFEAPTQYF	TGTGCCAGCAGTTTTGAGGCGCCTACGCAGTATTTT
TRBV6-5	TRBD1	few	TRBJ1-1	CASSYSYRGNTEAFF	TGTGCCAGCAGTTACTCGTACAGGGGGAACACTGAAGCTTTCTTT
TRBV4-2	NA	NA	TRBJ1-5	CASSQDLPENTVGQPQHF	TGTGCCAGCAGCCAAGATTTGCCCGAAAATACCGTCGGGCAGCCCCAGCATTTT
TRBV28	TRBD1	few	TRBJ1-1	CASRWGQVRSFF	TGTGCCAGCAGATGGGGACAGGTTCGGTCTTTCTTT
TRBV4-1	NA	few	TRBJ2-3	CASSQGLGRITDTQYF	TGCGCCAGCAGCCAAGGTTTGGGGCGCATCACAGATACGCAGTATTTT
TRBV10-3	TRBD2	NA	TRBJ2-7	CAISEAGQPYEQYF	TGTGCCATCAGTGAAGCGGGGCAGCCCTACGAGCAGTACTTC
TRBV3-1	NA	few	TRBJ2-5	CASSQGVVRAKQETQYF	TGTGCCAGCAGCCAAGGGGTTGTTAGGGCGAAACAAGAGACCCAGTACTTC
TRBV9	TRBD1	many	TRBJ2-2	CASSPNRGRSVTGELFF	TGTGCCAGCAGCCCCAACAGGGGGCGAAGTGTTACCGGGGAGCTGTTTTTT
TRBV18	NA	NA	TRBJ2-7	CASSPPQMPWEQYF	TGTGCCAGCTCACCACCACAGATGCCGTGGGAGCAGTACTTC
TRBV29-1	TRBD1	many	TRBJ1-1	CSVPGQGVAFF	TGCAGCGTCCCCGGACAGGGCGTAGCTTTCTTT
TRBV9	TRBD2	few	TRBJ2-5	CASSPRTSATREETQYF	TGTGCCAGCAGCCCCCGCACTAGCGCCACGCGAGAAGAGACCCAGTACTTC
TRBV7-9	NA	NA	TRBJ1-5	CASSLGGSVMGNQPQHF	TGTGCCAGCAGCTTAGGGGGTTCGGTGATGGGCAATCAGCCCCAGCATTTT
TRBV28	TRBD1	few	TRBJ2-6	CASTRQGAGANVLTF	TGTGCCAGCACACGACAGGGGGCTGGGGCCAACGTCCTGACTTTC
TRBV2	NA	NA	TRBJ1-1	CASSVVQGSSEAFF	TGTGCCAGCAGTGTCGTACAGGGAAGTTCTGAAGCTTTCTTT
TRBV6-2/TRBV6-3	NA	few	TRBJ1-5	CASSLGEAKPQHF	TGTGCCAGCAGTTTGGGGGAGGCCAAGCCCCAGCATTTT
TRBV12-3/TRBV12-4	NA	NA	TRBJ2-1	CARSGRLGVTLGYNEQFF	TGTGCCCGCAGTGGCAGACTAGGTGTTACACTCGGCTACAATGAGCAGTTCTTC
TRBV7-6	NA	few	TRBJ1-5	CASSKGAGVQPQHF	TGTGCCAGCAGCAAAGGGGCAGGGGTCCAGCCCCAGCATTTT
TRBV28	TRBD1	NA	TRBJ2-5	CASSLDGTGFGETQYF	TGTGCCAGCAGTTTAGATGGGACAGGGTTTGGAGAGACCCAGTACTTC
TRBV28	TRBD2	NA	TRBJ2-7	CASSLNPDGGKGEQYF	TGTGCCAGCAGTTTAAACCCCGACGGGGGGAAGGGCGAGCAGTACTTC
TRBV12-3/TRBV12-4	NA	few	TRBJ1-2	CASSPAGEYYGYTF	TGTGCCAGCAGTCCCGCAGGGGAATACTATGGCTACACCTTC
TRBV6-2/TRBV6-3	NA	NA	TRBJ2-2	CASTYRTWVGTGELFF	TGTGCCAGCACCTACCGCACTTGGGTTGGCACCGGGGAGCTGTTTTTT
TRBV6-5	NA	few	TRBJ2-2	CASSYQTPGLGELFF	TGTGCCAGCAGTTACCAGACTCCCGGGTTAGGGGAGCTGTTTTTT
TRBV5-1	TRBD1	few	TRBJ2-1	CASSLVVQGAGNEQFF	TGCGCCAGCAGCTTGGTTGTCCAGGGGGCAGGAAATGAGCAGTTCTTC
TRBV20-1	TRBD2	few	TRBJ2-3	CSASLAGGVDTQYF	TGCAGTGCTTCTCTAGCGGGAGGGGTAGATACGCAGTATTTT
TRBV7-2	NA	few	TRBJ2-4	CASSANRGSKNIQYF	TGTGCCAGCAGCGCCAACCGGGGGTCCAAAAACATTCAGTACTTC
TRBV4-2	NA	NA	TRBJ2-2	CASSSGESTGELFF	TGTGCCAGCAGCTCGGGCGAGTCCACCGGGGAGCTGTTTTTT
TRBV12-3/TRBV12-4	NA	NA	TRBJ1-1	CAISLSTVGRLMNTEAFF	TGTGCCATCAGTTTAAGTACGGTGGGCCGGTTGATGAACACTGAAGCTTTCTTT